Described below is a single T cell receptor (beta chain) sequence and its context. Its antigen remains unknown. This sample was taken from a study of identical twins. General study points: Models underestimated TCR alpha sharing (out-of-frame) in monozygotic twins. Invariant cells of the MAIT and iNKT types might have partly distorted the zero-insertion analyses. Twin pairs' shared out-of-frame alpha sequences were enriched in low generation probability.

CDR3 length equals 15 residues. The J segment lost 6 bases and the V segment lost 6 bases, leaving 7 bases of the junction unmatched. Germline CDR1 MNHEY, CDR2 SMNVEV (reference sequence). A template switching step contributed a universal primer site, while unique molecular identifiers were present in the cDNA. In TCRdb, the 5' RACE reads were re-called with MiXCR into one record per CDR3 protein. The sample contains around 250,000 distinct CDR3 sequences, about 8% of which appear only once. This sample was also put to use in a study of yellow fever vaccine responses in identical twins.

The receptor comes from a young woman in good health. The rearrangement links TRBV27 to TRBJ1-4; TRBD1 matches 10 bases. The sequenced material came from CD8+ T cells sorted from blood. The CDR3 sequence: CASSFIGTGDEKLFF. DNA for the CDR3: TGTGCCAGCAGCTTCATCGGGACAGGGGATGAAAAACTGTTTTTT.